This T cell receptor (beta chain) was captured in a study of post-analysis software for immune sequencing data. Study-level background: Disease courses included relapsing-remitting, secondary progressive and progressive-relapsing multiple sclerosis.

Whole-study findings and limits: The normalized Chao1 diversity of multiple sclerosis patients was significantly lower than that of controls. The five TRBV segments detected at higher frequency in patients than in controls included TRBV5-6, TRBV5-1 and TRBV20-1. Analysis by F measure revealed that same-batch samples clustered strongly together.

Libraries were made from TCR beta cDNA, and they carried unique molecular identifiers. Researchers reported 520,000 or so cDNA molecules coming from roughly 1 to 10 million T cells. TCRdb used MiXCR to reprocess the PCR reads, holding one entry per CDR3 protein. The sample carries about 800,000 distinct CDR3 sequences, just under 30% recorded once. Losses at the gene ends were 6 bases for V and 11 bases for J; bases not matched to a gene: 20. The CDR3 runs 16 residues. Germline CDR1 reads ENHRY; CDR2 reads SYGVKD. About this clonotype itself: The antigen remains undetermined. A much larger clonotype is one base distant, so this may be a read error.

Input material: blood. The chain couples TRBV10-3 to TRBJ2-7; 9 bases agree with TRBD1. This clonotype originated in a girl aged 10-17 years with multiple sclerosis. DNA of the CDR3: TGTGCCATCAGCACACTCCCAGGGACAGGGTCTACGAGGGAGTACTTC. Its translation: CAISTLPGTGSTREYF.